This entry concerns a single TCR beta chain. Its specificity is unknown. This entry is derived from a study of cytomegalovirus exposure and HLA in healthy donors. Whole-study results and caveats: Diagnosis of cytomegalovirus status made by the classifier reportedly showed high specificity and sensitivity.

Using immunoSEQ multiplex PCR, the repertoire was profiled, and TCRdb retains in-frame clones only, with some absent. Of fewer than 150,000 clones in the sample, almost 90% were seen once. The J segment lost 2 bases and the V segment lost 5 bases, leaving 0 bases of the junction unmatched. The CDR3 has 12 amino acids. Per germline, CDR1 SNHLY and CDR2 FYNNEI. This chain connects TRBV2 to TRBJ2-7, with 7 bases that match TRBD2. Source material: PBMCs. This receptor was identified in a woman younger than 30 in good health and CMV-seropositive. CDR3 DNA sequence: TGTGCCAGCAGTCTAGCGGCCTACGAGCAGTACTTC. This encodes CASSLAAYEQYF.